The clone carrying this T cell receptor beta chain has only one observation. Its antigen is unknown. Its ends do not fully match the called genes, so a read error is possible. Germline V gene lookup returns CDR1 LGHNA and CDR2 YSLEER. There are 18 residues in the CDR3. Methods described previously, with TCR primers listed, were used for bulk TCR libraries. TCRdb reprocessed the PCR reads via MiXCR and lists one record per CDR3 protein. The sample includes approximately 590,000 distinct CDR3 sequences, around 25% seen only once; the top ten take approximately 0.75%. The data were obtained in a study of molecular identifiers for immune sequencing clone quantification. Whole-study findings and limits: Sizes of highly expanded clones could be underestimated through identical TCRs sharing a barcode.

The chain carries TRBV4-3 and TRBJ2-3, with 8 bases aligning to TRBD2. The sequencing sample was made of naive CD8+ T cells from blood, with Jurkat cell RNA spiked in. Regarding subset: FACS-sorted CD8+CD4-CCR7+CD45RA+ naive T cells. The sequence derives from a human donor in good health. Some libraries in this study had Jurkat cell RNA spiked in. Here the CDR3 DNA reads TGCGCCCGCAGCCAAGATGAGCGGGGGCGACCCGCCACAGCTACGCAGTATTTT. Protein product: CARSQDERGRPATATQYF.